The source of this T cell receptor (beta chain) is a study of blood T cell repertoires in COVID-19. Across the whole study: COVID-19 samples from acute and convalescent phases originated in the United States, Italy and Spain. T cells, B-cell-depleted T cells, or PBMCs provided the cDNA or gDNA that served as material.

This CDR3 has 14 residues. Germline-derived CDR1 and CDR2 are SGHAT and FQNNGV. V dropped 5 bases and J dropped 7 bases, with 17 bases sitting between them. In the original analysis: Reference gene primer amplification yielded estimated nucleated cell counts. Profiling relied on immunoSEQ multiplex PCR, and the TCRdb table lists in-frame clones only, not all of them. V, J and clone size are those of that table, while D and trimming were read from the DNA. The data show about 380,000 clones, around 84% seen once. The table lists this clone with a count of one. Sequencing was done on a sample of peripheral blood. This sequence joins TRBV11-2 and TRBJ1-2; possible D gene TRBD1, 5 bases. This TCR came from a woman aged 18 to 35 with acute or convalescent COVID-19. CDR3 residues: CASSPGEAGFGYTF. Written as DNA, the CDR3 is TGTGCCAGCAGCCCGGGGGAAGCGGGCTTTGGCTACACCTTC.